The entry below gives a single TCR beta chain sequence along with its context. What it binds is unknown. These data come from a study of neoadjuvant nivolumab and ipilimumab in lung cancer. The CDR3 totals 12 residues. The V gene's germline CDR1 is MNHEY and CDR2 SVGAGI. Trimming cost V 8 bases and J 3 bases, with 10 bases left between them. Clones were read by immunoSEQ multiplex PCR, and TCRdb kept only the in-frame ones, dropping some. The repertoire has fewer than 30,000 clones, 70% to 80% of them found once; the top ten carry 15% to 20%. Study observations and caveats: Only two of four nivolumab-treated tumors gained richness and clonality by surgery. Blood richness before therapy tracked richness in tumors resected after neoadjuvant therapy.

This specimen was tumor tissue, taken after neoadjuvant nivolumab, alone or with ipilimumab, at or shortly before surgery. The receptor was derived from an adult with non-small cell lung cancer. The rearrangement uses TRBV6-5 and TRBJ1-1, with D hard to call. The chain's CDR3 is CASQTWDTEAFF. The CDR3 bases are TGTGCCAGCCAAACCTGGGACACTGAAGCTTTCTTT.